This TCR beta chain stems from a study of PD-1 blockade in classical Hodgkin lymphoma. Study in general: Intravenous nivolumab at 3 mg/kg was given to patients every 2 weeks. Study-level points and caveats: Reported findings placed baseline TCR diversity lower in newly diagnosed patients (compared with healthy donors).

Concerning this clone itself: Antigen specificity is unknown.

Exposure to brentuximab vedotin varied, and each patient had relapsed following autologous stem cell transplantation. Complete response, partial response or progressive disease constituted the best response categories observed. Germline V gene lookup returns CDR1 LGHNA and CDR2 YNFKEQ. V was clipped by 0 bases and J by 3 bases; unmatched bases: 8. The CDR3 runs to 17 residues. Assay: immunoSEQ multiplex PCR; the TCRdb copy retains only in-frame clones and omits some. The sample has tens of thousands of clones; about 90% are singletons. The chain uses TRBV4-2 and TRBJ2-7, with 10 bases that match TRBD2. Here the sequenced sample was peripheral blood mononuclear cells (PBMCs), taken at baseline. This TCR was recovered from a human donor with classical Hodgkin lymphoma. The CDR3 bases are TGTGCCAGCAGCCAAGAAGGAGAAGGACTAGCGGTCTACGAGCAGTACTTC. Translation: CASSQEGEGLAVYEQYF.